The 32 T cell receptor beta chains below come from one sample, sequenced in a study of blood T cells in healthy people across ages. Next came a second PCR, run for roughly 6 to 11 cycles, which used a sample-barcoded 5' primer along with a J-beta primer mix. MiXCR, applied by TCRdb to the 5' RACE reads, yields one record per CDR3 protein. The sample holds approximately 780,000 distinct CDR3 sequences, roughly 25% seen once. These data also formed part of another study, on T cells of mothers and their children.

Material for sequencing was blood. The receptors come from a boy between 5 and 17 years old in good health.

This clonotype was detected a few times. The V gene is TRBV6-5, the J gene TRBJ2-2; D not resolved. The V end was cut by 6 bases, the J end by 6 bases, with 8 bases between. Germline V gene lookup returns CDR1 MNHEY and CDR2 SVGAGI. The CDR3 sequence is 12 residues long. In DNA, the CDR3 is TGTGCCAGCAGAACGTGGGCCGGGGAGCTGTTTTTT. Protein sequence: CASRTWAGELFF.

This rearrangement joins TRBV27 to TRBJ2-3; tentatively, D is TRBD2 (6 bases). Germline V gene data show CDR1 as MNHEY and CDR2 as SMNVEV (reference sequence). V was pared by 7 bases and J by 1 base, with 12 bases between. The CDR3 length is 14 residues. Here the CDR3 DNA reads TGTGCCAGCACCCCTTGGGGGGGCACAGATACGCAGTATTTT. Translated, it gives CASTPWGGTDTQYF.

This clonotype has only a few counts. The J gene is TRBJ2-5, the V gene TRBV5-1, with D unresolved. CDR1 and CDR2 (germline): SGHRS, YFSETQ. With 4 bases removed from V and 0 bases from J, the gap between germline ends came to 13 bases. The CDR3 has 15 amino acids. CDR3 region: CASSVGPTDQETQYF. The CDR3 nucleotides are TGCGCCAGCAGCGTCGGTCCCACCGACCAAGAGACCCAGTACTTC.

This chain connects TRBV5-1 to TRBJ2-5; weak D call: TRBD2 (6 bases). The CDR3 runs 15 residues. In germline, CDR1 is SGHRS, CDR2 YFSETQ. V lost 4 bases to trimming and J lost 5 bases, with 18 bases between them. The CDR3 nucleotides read TGCGCCAGCAGCCGACCGACGGGAGAAGGGGAGACCCAGTACTTC. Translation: CASSRPTGEGETQYF.

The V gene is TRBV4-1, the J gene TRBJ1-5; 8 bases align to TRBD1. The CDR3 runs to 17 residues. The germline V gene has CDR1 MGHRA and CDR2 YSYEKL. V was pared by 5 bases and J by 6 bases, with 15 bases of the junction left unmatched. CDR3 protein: CASSYTGGWQGGQPQHF. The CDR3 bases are TGCGCCAGCAGCTACACAGGGGGGTGGCAGGGCGGTCAGCCCCAGCATTTT.

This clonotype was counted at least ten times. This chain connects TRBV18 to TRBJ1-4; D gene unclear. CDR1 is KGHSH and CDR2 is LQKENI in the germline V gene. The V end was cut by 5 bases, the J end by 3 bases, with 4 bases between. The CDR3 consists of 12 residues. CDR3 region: CASSGSNEKLFF. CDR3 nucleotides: TGTGCCAGCTCAGGATCTAATGAAAAACTGTTTTTT.

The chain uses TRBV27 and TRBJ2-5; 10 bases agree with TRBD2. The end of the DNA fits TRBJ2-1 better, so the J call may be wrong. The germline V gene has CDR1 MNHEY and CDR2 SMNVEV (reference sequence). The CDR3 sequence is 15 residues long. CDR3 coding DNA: TGTGCCAGCAGTTTGGGACTAGCGCGGGGGCGTGAGCAGTTCTTC. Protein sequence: CASSLGLARGREQFF.

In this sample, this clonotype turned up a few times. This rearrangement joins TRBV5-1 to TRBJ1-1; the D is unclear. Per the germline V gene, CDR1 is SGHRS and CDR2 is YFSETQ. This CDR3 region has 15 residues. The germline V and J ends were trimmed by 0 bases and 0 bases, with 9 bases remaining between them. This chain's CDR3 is CASSLAGGLNTEAFF. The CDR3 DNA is TGCGCCAGCAGCTTGGCCGGAGGGCTGAACACTGAAGCTTTCTTT.

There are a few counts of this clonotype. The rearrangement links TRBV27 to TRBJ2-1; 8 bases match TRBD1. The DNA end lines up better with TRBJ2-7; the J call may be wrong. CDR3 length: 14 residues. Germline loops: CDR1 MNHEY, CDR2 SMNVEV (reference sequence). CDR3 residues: CASSFRQGLYEQYF. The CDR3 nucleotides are TGTGCCAGCAGTTTTCGACAGGGGCTCTACGAGCAGTACTTC.

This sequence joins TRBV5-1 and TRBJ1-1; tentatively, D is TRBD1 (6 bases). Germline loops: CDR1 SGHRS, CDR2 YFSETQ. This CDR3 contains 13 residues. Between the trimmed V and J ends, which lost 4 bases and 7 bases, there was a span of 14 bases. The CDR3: CASSLDRLSEAFF. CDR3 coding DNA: TGCGCCAGCAGCCTCGACAGGCTCAGTGAAGCTTTCTTT.

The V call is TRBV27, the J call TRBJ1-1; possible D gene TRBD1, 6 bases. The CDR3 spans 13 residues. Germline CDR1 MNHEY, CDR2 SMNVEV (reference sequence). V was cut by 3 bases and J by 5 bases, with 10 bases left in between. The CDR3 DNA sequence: TGTGCCAGCAGTTTTGGGGGCCAGACTGAAGCTTTCTTT. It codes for CASSFGGQTEAFF.

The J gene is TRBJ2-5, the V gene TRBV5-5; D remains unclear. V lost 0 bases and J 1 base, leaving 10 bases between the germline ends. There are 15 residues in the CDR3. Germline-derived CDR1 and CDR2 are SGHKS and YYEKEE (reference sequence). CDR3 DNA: TGTGCCAGCAGCTTGGCCGGGTTGATCCAAGAGACCCAGTACTTC. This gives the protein CASSLAGLIQETQYF. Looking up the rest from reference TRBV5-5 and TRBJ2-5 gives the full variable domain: DAGVTQSPTHLIKTRGQQVTLRCSPISGHKSVSWYQQVLGQGPQFIFQYYEKEERGRGNFPDRFSARQFPNYSSELNVNALLLGDSALYLCASSLAGLIQETQYFGPGTRLLVL.

The CDR3 DNA follows: TGTGCCAGCACCTCATTGGCTAACTGGGGGGAGCAGTTCTTC. As protein: CASTSLANWGEQFF. The rearrangement uses TRBV6-6 and TRBJ2-1; the D call may be TRBD1 or TRBD2 (5 bases each). Germline CDR1 and CDR2: MNHNY and SVGAGI (reference sequence). Trimming cost V 7 bases and J 10 bases, with 20 bases left between them. The CDR3 loop spans 14 amino acids.

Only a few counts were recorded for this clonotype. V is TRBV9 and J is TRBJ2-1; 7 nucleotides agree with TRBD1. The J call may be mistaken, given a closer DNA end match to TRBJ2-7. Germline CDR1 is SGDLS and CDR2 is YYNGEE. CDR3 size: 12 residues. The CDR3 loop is CASSGQDYEQYF. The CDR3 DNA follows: TGTGCCAGCAGTGGACAGGACTACGAGCAGTACTTC.

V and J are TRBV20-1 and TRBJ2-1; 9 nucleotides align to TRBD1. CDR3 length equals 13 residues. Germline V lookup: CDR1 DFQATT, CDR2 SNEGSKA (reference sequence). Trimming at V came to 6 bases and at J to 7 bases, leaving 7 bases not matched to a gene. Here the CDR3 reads CSAPGQGWNEQFF. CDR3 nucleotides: TGCAGTGCCCCGGGACAGGGATGGAATGAGCAGTTCTTC.

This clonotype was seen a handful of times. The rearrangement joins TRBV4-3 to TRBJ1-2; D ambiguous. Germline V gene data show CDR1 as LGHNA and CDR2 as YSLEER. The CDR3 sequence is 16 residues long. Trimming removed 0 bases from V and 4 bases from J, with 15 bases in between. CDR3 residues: CASSQDGGPLVYGYTF. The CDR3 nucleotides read TGCGCCAGCAGCCAAGATGGTGGGCCTCTCGTCTATGGCTACACCTTC.

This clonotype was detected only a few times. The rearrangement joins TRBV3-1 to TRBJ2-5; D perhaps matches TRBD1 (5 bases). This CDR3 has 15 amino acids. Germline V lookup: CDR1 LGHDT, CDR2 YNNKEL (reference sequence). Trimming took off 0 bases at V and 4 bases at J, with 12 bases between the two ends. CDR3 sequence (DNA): TGTGCCAGCAGCCAAGATAGCCAGGGATTAGAGACCCAGTACTTC. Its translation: CASSQDSQGLETQYF.

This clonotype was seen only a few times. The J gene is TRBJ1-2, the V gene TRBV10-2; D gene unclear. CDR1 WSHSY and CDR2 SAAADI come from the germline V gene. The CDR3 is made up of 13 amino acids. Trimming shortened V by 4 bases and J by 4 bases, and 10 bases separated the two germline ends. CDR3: CASSGNPPYGYTF. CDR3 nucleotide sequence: TGCGCCAGCAGTGGGAACCCACCCTATGGCTACACCTTC.

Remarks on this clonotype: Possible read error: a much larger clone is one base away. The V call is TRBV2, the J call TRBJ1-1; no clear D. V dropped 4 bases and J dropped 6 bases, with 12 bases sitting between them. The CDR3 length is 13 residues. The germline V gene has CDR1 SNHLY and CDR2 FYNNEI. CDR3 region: CASSGTPHAEAFF. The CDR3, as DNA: TGTGCCAGCAGTGGCACCCCCCACGCTGAAGCTTTCTTT.

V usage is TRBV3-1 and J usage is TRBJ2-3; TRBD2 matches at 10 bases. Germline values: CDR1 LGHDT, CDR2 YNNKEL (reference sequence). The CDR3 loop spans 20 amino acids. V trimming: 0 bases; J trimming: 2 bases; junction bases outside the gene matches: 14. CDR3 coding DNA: TGTGCCAGCAGCCAAGATCGAGTAGCGGGGGGCAATACTTACACAGATACGCAGTATTTT. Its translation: CASSQDRVAGGNTYTDTQYF.

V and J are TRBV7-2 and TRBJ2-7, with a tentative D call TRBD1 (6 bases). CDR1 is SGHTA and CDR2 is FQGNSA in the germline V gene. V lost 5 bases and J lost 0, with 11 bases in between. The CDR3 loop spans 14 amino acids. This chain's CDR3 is CASSIRQVSYEQYF. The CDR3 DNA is TGTGCCAGCAGCATAAGACAGGTCTCCTACGAGCAGTACTTC.

The CDR3 bases are TGTGCCAGCAGCCCAAGGGGGGTACAGGGGCCAGACGGGCAGTACTTC. Amino acids: CASSPRGVQGPDGQYF. The V gene is TRBV9, the J gene TRBJ2-5; tentatively, D is TRBD1 (7 bases). The V end lost 4 bases, the J end lost 11 bases, and 27 bases lay between the germline ends. The germline V gene has CDR1 SGDLS and CDR2 YYNGEE. There are 16 residues in the CDR3. Full variable domain (remainder filled in from reference TRBV9 and TRBJ2-5): DSGVTQTPKHLITATGQRVTLRCSPRSGDLSVYWYQQSLDQGLQFLIQYYNGEERAKGNILERFSAQQFPDLHSELNLSSLELGDSALYFCASSPRGVQGPDGQYFGPGTRLLVL.

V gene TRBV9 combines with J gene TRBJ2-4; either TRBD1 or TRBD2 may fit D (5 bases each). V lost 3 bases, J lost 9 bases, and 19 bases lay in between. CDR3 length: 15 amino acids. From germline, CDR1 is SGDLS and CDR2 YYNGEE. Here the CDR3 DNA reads TGTGCCAGCAGCGACGAACCGGGACGGTTTAGCATTCAGTACTTC. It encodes CASSDEPGRFSIQYF.

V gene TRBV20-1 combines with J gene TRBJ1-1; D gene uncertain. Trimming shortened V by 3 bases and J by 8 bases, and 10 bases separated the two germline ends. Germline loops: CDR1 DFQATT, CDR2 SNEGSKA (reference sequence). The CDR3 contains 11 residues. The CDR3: CSASVHGEAFF. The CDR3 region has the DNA TGCAGTGCTAGTGTCCACGGGGAAGCTTTCTTT.

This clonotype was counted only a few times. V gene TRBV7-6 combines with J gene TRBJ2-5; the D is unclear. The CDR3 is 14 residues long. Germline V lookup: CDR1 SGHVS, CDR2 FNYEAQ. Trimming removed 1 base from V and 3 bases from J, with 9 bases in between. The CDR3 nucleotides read TGTGCCAGCAGCTTAGGCCCTCGGAAAGAGACCCAGTACTTC. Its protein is CASSLGPRKETQYF.

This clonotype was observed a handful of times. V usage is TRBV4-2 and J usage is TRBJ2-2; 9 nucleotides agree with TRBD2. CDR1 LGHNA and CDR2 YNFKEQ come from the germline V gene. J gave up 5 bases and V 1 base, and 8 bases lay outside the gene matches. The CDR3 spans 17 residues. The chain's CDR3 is CASSQAIAGGRTGELFF. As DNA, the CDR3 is TGTGCCAGCAGCCAAGCCATCGCGGGGGGGCGTACCGGGGAGCTGTTTTTT.

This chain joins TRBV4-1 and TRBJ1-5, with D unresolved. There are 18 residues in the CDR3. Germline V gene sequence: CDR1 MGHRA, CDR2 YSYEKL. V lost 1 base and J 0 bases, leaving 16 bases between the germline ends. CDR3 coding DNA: TGCGCCAGCAGCCAAGTGAGACGGTCTGGGTATAGCAATCAGCCCCAGCATTTT. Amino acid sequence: CASSQVRRSGYSNQPQHF.

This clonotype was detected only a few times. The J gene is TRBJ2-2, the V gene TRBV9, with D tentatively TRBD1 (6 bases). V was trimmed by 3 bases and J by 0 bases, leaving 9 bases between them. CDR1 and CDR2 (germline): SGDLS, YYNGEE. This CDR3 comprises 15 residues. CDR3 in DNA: TGTGCCAGCAGCGGCTGGACAGCGAACACCGGGGAGCTGTTTTTT. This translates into CASSGWTANTGELFF.

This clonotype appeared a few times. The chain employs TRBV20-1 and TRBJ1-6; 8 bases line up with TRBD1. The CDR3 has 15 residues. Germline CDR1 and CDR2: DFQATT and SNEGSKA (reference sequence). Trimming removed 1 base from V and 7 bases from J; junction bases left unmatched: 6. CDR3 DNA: TGCAGTGCTAGAGTCCAGGGGGCGAGGAATTCACCCCTCCACTTT. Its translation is CSARVQGARNSPLHF.

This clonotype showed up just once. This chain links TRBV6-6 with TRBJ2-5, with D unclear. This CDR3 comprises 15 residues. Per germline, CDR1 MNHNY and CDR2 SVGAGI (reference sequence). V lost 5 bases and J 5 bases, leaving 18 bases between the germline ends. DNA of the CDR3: TGTGCCAGCAGTCTTTTCTACGAGTCGTGGGAGACCCAGTACTTC. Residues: CASSLFYESWETQYF.

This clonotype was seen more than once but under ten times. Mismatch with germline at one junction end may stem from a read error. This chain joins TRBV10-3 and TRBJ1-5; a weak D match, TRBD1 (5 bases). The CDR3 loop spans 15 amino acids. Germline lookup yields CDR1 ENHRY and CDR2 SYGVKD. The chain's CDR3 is CAFSEEVGDGQPQHF. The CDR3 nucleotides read TGTGCCTTCAGTGAGGAAGTGGGGGACGGTCAGCCCCAGCATTTT.

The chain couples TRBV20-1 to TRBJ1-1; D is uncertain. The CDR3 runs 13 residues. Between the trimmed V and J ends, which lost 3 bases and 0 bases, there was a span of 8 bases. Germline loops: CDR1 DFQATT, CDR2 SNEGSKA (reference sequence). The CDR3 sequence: CSARTSMNTEAFF. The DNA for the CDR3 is TGCAGTGCTAGGACCAGCATGAACACTGAAGCTTTCTTT.